The present T cell receptor beta chain was sequenced within a study of cytomegalovirus exposure and HLA in healthy donors. With respect to this clone: Its specificity is unknown.

Primers: 60 Vbeta forward and 13 Jbeta reverse. Assay: immunoSEQ multiplex PCR; the TCRdb copy retains only in-frame clones and omits some. The specimen's table records some 80,000 clones. The length of the CDR3 is 16 residues. Germline V CDR1 and CDR2: MRHNA, SNTAGT. J gave up 5 bases and V 4 bases, and 9 bases lay outside the gene matches. Study-wide results and limits: It was taken for granted in presence/absence analyses that sequencing depth across donors was roughly uniform. Follow-up analysis later connected one missense variant in DCLRE1C with trimming of TCR beta V- and J-genes.

The rearrangement joins TRBV6-4 to TRBJ2-3; 10 positions match TRBD2. Sequenced sample: PBMCs. The TCR was taken from a man aged 45-65 years in good health and CMV-seropositive. CDR3 sequence (DNA): TGTGCCAGCAGTGCCCTAGCGGGGGACGCGGGAGATACGCAGTATTTT. Amino acid sequence: CASSALAGDAGDTQYF.